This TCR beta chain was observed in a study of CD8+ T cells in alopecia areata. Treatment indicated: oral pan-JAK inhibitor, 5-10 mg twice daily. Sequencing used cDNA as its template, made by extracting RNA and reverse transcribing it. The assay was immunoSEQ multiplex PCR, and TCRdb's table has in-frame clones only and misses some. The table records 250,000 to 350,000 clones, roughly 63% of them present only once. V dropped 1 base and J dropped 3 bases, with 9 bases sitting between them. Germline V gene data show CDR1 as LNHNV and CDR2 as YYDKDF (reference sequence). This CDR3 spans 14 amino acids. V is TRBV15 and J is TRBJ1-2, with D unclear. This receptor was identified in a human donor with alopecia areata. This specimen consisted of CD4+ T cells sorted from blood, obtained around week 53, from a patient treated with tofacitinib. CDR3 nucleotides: TGTGCCACCAGCAGAGCAGGCACCGACTATGGCTACACCTTC. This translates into CATSRAGTDYGYTF.